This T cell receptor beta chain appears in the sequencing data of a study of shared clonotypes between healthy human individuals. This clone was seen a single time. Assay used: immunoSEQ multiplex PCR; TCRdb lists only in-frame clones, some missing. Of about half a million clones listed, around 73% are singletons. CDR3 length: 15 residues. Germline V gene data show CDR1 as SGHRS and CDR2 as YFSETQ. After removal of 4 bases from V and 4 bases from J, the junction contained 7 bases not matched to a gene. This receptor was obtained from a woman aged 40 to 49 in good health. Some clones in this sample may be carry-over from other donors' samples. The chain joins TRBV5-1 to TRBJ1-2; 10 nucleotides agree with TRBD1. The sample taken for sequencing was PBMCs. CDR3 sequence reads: CASSLGTGALYGYTF. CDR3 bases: TGCGCCAGCAGCCTCGGGACAGGGGCTCTCTATGGCTACACCTTC.